Listed here are 27 T cell receptor beta chains from one sample, sequenced in a study of blood T cell repertoires in COVID-19. Clones were sequenced by immunoSEQ multiplex PCR, and TCRdb holds only the in-frame ones, with some missing. The sample consists of about 95,000 clones, roughly 76% of them appearing once. Sample: peripheral blood. All receptors come from a man older than 75 with COVID-19, enrolled during active disease.

The sample holds one count of this clone. The gene calls are TRBV19 and TRBJ1-2; 8 bases agree with TRBD1. The CDR3 has 15 amino acids. Losses at the gene ends were 2 bases for V and 6 bases for J; bases not matched to a gene: 8. The germline V gene encodes CDR1 LNHDA and CDR2 SQIVND (reference sequence). The CDR3 coding sequence is TGTGCCAGTAGTATACTGATGACAGGGGCGAATGGCTACACCTTC. This encodes CASSILMTGANGYTF.

The J gene is TRBJ1-6, the V gene TRBV19; possibly TRBD1 for D (6 bases). CDR1 is LNHDA, CDR2 SQIVND, per germline (reference sequence). The CDR3 covers 18 residues. V was trimmed by 1 base and J by 5 bases, leaving 18 bases between them. Here the CDR3 DNA reads TGTGCCAGTAGTATAGGGGGACAAGGAATGTTTGATAATTCACCCCTCCACTTT. This encodes CASSIGGQGMFDNSPLHF.

This clone turned up a few times. This chain connects TRBV4-1 to TRBJ1-1; 11 positions agree with TRBD1. V shed 7 bases and J 1 base; nucleotides not matched to a gene: 11. CDR1 and CDR2 (germline): MGHRA, YSYEKL. This CDR3 region has 17 residues. The CDR3 nucleotides read TGCGCCAGCAAGCCAGGCGGACAGGGGGCAAAGAACACTGAAGCTTTCTTT. Translated: CASKPGGQGAKNTEAFF.

This rearrangement joins TRBV24-1 to TRBJ2-7; the match to TRBD1 covers 10 bases. The germline V gene encodes CDR1 KGHDR and CDR2 SFDVKD. The CDR3 is 14 amino acids. V was pared by 9 bases and J by 3 bases, with 7 bases of the junction left unmatched. CDR3 amino acids: CATAKGQGIYEQYF. CDR3 sequence (DNA): TGTGCCACCGCGAAGGGACAGGGGATCTACGAGCAGTACTTC.

Concerning this clone: In the same sample, other DNA sequences code for this CDR3. The rearrangement joins TRBV5-4 to TRBJ2-7, with 7 bases that match TRBD1. Germline trimming cut 3 bases from V and 0 bases from J; bases unmatched to any gene: 3. This CDR3 contains 14 residues. Germline-derived CDR1 and CDR2 are SGHNT and YYREEE (reference sequence). The CDR3 sequence: CASSSRQGSYEQYF. For the CDR3, the DNA is TGTGCCAGCAGCTCCCGACAGGGCTCCTACGAGCAGTACTTC.

The chain recombines TRBV2 with TRBJ1-2, with D possibly TRBD1 on 6 matching bases. Between the trimmed V and J ends, which lost 5 bases and 2 bases, there was a span of 15 bases. The germline V gene encodes CDR1 SNHLY and CDR2 FYNNEI. CDR3 length: 15 amino acids. CDR3 amino acids: CASSPDSFFNYGYTF. The CDR3 region has the DNA TGTGCCAGCAGTCCGGACAGCTTCTTCAACTATGGCTACACCTTC.

This chain uses TRBV3-1 (or the pseudogene TRBV3-2) with TRBJ2-3; a possible D gene is TRBD1 (5 bases). The germline gives CDR1 LGHDT, CDR2 YNNKEL (reference sequence). The CDR3 is 14 amino acids. Trimming took off 0 bases at V and 4 bases at J, with 8 bases between the two ends. In nucleotides, the CDR3 is TGTGCCAGCAGCCAAGATCGCAGGGCAGATACGCAGTATTTT. Translating it yields CASSQDRRADTQYF.

The rearrangement links TRBV11-2 to TRBJ1-1; D may be TRBD1 (5 bases). This CDR3 region has 15 residues. The germline CDR1 and CDR2 sequences are SGHAT and FQNNGV. V was clipped by 1 base and J by 2 bases, with 11 bases between them. DNA for the CDR3: TGTGCCAGCAGCTTAGTGCAGGGCGGAAACACTGAAGCTTTCTTT. Protein sequence: CASSLVQGGNTEAFF.

The chain has TRBV10-3 and TRBJ2-7; TRBD1 aligns across 11 bases. Germline CDR1 reads ENHRY; CDR2 reads SYGVKD. The trim removed 6 bases at V and 2 bases at J, leaving 3 bases unmatched. CDR3 length: 14 amino acids. Here the CDR3 reads CAIRPGQGAYEQYF. The CDR3 bases are TGTGCCATCAGGCCGGGACAGGGGGCCTACGAGCAGTACTTC.

The chain has TRBV30 and TRBJ1-1, with D hard to call. Germline loops: CDR1 GTSNPN, CDR2 SVGIG (reference sequence). The V end lost 7 bases, the J end lost 6 bases, and 18 bases lay between the germline ends. The CDR3 spans 13 residues. The CDR3 region is CASTPEVDSEAFF. The DNA of the CDR3 is TGTGCCTCCACACCGGAGGTAGACTCTGAAGCTTTCTTT.

The chain combines TRBV5-1 with TRBJ2-1; TRBD2 might be the D (7 bases). Per germline, CDR1 SGHRS and CDR2 YFSETQ. Trimming took off 0 bases at V and 0 bases at J, with 19 bases between the two ends. This CDR3 region has 19 residues. Here the CDR3 reads CASSLAGGRASGSYNEQFF. The CDR3 DNA reads TGCGCCAGCAGCTTGGCCGGGGGGCGGGCCTCCGGCTCCTACAATGAGCAGTTCTTC.

This chain joins TRBV7-3 and TRBJ2-2; TRBD2 matches at 7 bases. Trimming at V came to 3 bases and at J to 1 base, leaving 2 bases not matched to a gene. The V gene's germline CDR1 is SGHTA and CDR2 FQGTGA. There are 15 residues in the CDR3. DNA of the CDR3: TGTGCCAGCAGCTTTAGCGGGTTGAACACCGGGGAGCTGTTTTTT. This gives the protein CASSFSGLNTGELFF.

The CDR3 reads CASSEQGAYNEQFF. The CDR3, as DNA: TGTGCCAGCAGTGAACAGGGGGCCTACAATGAGCAGTTCTTC. The V gene is TRBV6-1, the J gene TRBJ2-1, with 7 bases aligning to TRBD1. V lost 2 bases to trimming and J lost 2 bases; unmatched junction nucleotides: 0. The CDR3 has 14 amino acids. CDR1 and CDR2 (germline): MNHNS, SASEGT.

Comments on this clone: At one end, the junction sequence differs from germline, possibly due to a read error. This chain links TRBV6-1 with TRBJ2-5; the match to TRBD1 covers 7 bases. CDR3 size: 12 residues. Per the germline V gene, CDR1 is MNHNS and CDR2 is SASEGT. For the CDR3, the DNA is TGTGCCAGCAGTGAGACGAGGACAGGTCGGAACTTC. Its protein is CASSETRTGRNF.

The chain couples TRBV18 to TRBJ1-3; the D gene is possibly TRBD1 (5 bases). Germline V gene sequence: CDR1 KGHSH, CDR2 LQKENI. CDR3 length equals 16 residues. The V end was cut by 3 bases, the J end by 4 bases, with 16 bases between. In nucleotides, the CDR3 is TGTGCCAGCTCACCTCAGGGTGTTCCAAGCGGAAACACCATATATTTT. Its protein product is CASSPQGVPSGNTIYF.

This clone was seen a few times. CDR3 DNA: TGCGCCAGCAGCTCGGGGGACGGTGTTCCCTATGGCTACACCTTC. Amino acids: CASSSGDGVPYGYTF. J is TRBJ1-2 and V is TRBV5-1, with a weak D call TRBD1 (5 bases). The CDR3 sequence is 15 residues long. Trimming removed 3 bases from V and 4 bases from J, with 16 bases in between. Germline CDR1 reads SGHRS; CDR2 reads YFSETQ.

This rearrangement joins TRBV5-5 to TRBJ1-6; 7 bases are a match to TRBD1. CDR3 length equals 14 residues. Germline V gives CDR1 SGHKS, CDR2 YYEKEE (reference sequence). J was trimmed by 8 bases and V by 2 bases; bases with no gene match: 4. The CDR3 protein is CASSFKGADSPLHF. DNA for the CDR3: TGTGCCAGCAGCTTTAAGGGGGCCGATTCACCCCTCCACTTT.

This clone was detected a few times. This chain links TRBV11-2 with TRBJ2-7; D is perhaps TRBD1 (6 bases). Trimming shortened V by 2 bases and J by 0 bases, and 14 bases separated the two germline ends. The germline CDR1 and CDR2 sequences are SGHAT and FQNNGV. The CDR3 is 16 amino acids. The CDR3: CASSLYRTEASYEQYF. DNA of the CDR3: TGTGCCAGCAGCTTATACCGGACAGAAGCCTCCTACGAGCAGTACTTC.

This chain links TRBV7-9 with TRBJ1-5, with D unclear. V gave up 1 base and J gave up 4 bases, with 8 bases separating them. This CDR3 contains 14 residues. CDR1 is SEHNR, CDR2 FQNEAQ, per germline (reference sequence). In DNA, the CDR3 is TGTGCCAGCAGCTTAGGGGAGTGGAATCAGCCCCAGCATTTT. Translation gives CASSLGEWNQPQHF.

The chain couples TRBV7-3 to TRBJ1-2, with 8 bases fitting TRBD1. V lost 4 bases, J lost 8 bases, and 12 bases stayed unmatched. The CDR3 has 15 residues. The germline V gene encodes CDR1 SGHTA and CDR2 FQGTGA. The CDR3 sequence: CASSSRTGTLSGYTF. CDR3 coding DNA: TGTGCCAGCAGCTCCCGGACAGGGACCCTATCGGGCTACACCTTC.

The chain employs TRBV5-6 and TRBJ2-7; D unresolved. Germline-derived CDR1 and CDR2 are SGHDT and YYEEEE. The CDR3 has 13 residues. Trimming cost V 2 bases and J 3 bases, with 9 bases left between them. The DNA of the CDR3 is TGTGCCAGCAGCTTCCAGGAATTCTACGAGCAGTACTTC. This codes for CASSFQEFYEQYF.

The chain couples TRBV19 to TRBJ2-1, with TRBD1 matching over 8 bases. The CDR3 loop spans 16 amino acids. The V gene end was trimmed by 6 bases and the J gene end by 7 bases; junction bases not matched to a gene: 14. Germline V gene lookup returns CDR1 LNHDA and CDR2 SQIVND (reference sequence). The CDR3 sequence: CASSTGFRGRINEQFF. Written as DNA, the CDR3 is TGTGCCAGTAGCACCGGATTCAGGGGGCGCATAAATGAGCAGTTCTTC.

The genes are TRBV7-2 and TRBJ2-7, with D possibly being TRBD2 (6 bases). CDR1 is SGHTA and CDR2 is FQGNSA in the germline V gene. This CDR3 has 15 residues. Trimming removed 1 base at V and 6 bases at J, with 16 bases between. The CDR3 loop reads CASSLGWGLNSEQYF. The CDR3 nucleotides read TGTGCCAGCAGCTTAGGCTGGGGACTCAATTCCGAGCAGTACTTC.

The J gene is TRBJ2-1, the V gene TRBV5-1; TRBD2 matches at 9 bases. The CDR3 runs to 16 residues. Germline V gene data show CDR1 as SGHRS and CDR2 as YFSETQ. The V gene end was trimmed by 0 bases and the J gene end by 4 bases; junction bases not matched to a gene: 5. The CDR3 sequence is CASSLALAGRYNEQFF. CDR3 nucleotides: TGCGCCAGCAGCTTGGCACTAGCGGGCCGATACAATGAGCAGTTCTTC. Filled out from reference TRBV5-1 and TRBJ2-1, the complete variable domain reads KAGVTQTPRYLIKTRGQQVTLSCSPISGHRSVSWYQQTPGQGLQFLFEYFSETQRNKGNFPGRFSGRQFSNSRSEMNVSTLELGDSALYLCASSLALAGRYNEQFFGPGTRLTVL.

This chain uses TRBV19 with TRBJ2-7, with TRBD1 matching over 7 bases. The ends lost 5 bases at V and 5 bases at J; junction bases unmatched: 9. CDR1 is LNHDA, CDR2 SQIVND, per germline (reference sequence). The CDR3 contains 14 residues. CDR3 bases: TGTGCCAGTAGTTTGGACAGGAGGATCGACGAGCAGTACTTC. This encodes CASSLDRRIDEQYF.

This clone occurred a few times. The V gene is TRBV9, the J gene TRBJ1-5; D uncertain. The V gene lost 0 bases and the J gene lost 6 bases, with 19 bases spanning the gap. Germline V gene lookup returns CDR1 SGDLS and CDR2 YYNGEE. The CDR3 totals 17 residues. The CDR3 sequence: CASSVGPEARGSQPQHF. CDR3 coding DNA: TGTGCCAGCAGCGTAGGGCCAGAAGCGCGAGGTAGTCAGCCCCAGCATTTT.

This sequence joins TRBV11-2 and TRBJ1-5; D is perhaps TRBD1 (5 bases). The ends were cut back, 3 bases at V and 5 bases at J, with 11 bases in the middle. The CDR3 length is 14 residues. The germline V gene encodes CDR1 SGHAT and CDR2 FQNNGV. Written as DNA, the CDR3 is TGTGCCAGCAGCTTCTCAGGGCCAGATCAGCCCCAGCATTTT. Translating it yields CASSFSGPDQPQHF.